The clone carrying this T cell receptor (beta chain) has ten or more counts. The hyperthyroidism patients had all been newly diagnosed, and their disease duration was under 2 months. Their ages ranged from 18 to 65 years. TCR beta CDR3 sequences were amplified from RNA transcripts. The study used the HTBI primer set for a first-round RT-PCR of the TCR CDR3. TCRdb reprocessed the multiplex PCR reads with MiXCR, giving one entry per CDR3 protein. The sample lists about 710,000 distinct CDR3 sequences, about a sixth seen once, with around 8% in the top ten. The data belong to a study of T cells in Graves' hyperthyroidism and ophthalmopathy. For the study at large: Peripheral blood was drawn at first diagnosis, prior to all treatment.

CDR1 is MDHEN and CDR2 is SYDVKM in the germline V gene. The J segment lost 0 bases and the V segment lost 5 bases, leaving 4 bases of the junction unmatched. This CDR3 contains 16 residues. The rearrangement uses TRBV28 and TRBJ2-1; 10 bases are shared with TRBD2. This TCR derives from a man between 18 and 29 years old with Graves' hyperthyroidism. What was sequenced was blood. DNA of the CDR3: TGTGCCAGCAGTGAACCTAGCGGGGGCTCCTACAATGAGCAGTTCTTC. Residues: CASSEPSGGSYNEQFF.